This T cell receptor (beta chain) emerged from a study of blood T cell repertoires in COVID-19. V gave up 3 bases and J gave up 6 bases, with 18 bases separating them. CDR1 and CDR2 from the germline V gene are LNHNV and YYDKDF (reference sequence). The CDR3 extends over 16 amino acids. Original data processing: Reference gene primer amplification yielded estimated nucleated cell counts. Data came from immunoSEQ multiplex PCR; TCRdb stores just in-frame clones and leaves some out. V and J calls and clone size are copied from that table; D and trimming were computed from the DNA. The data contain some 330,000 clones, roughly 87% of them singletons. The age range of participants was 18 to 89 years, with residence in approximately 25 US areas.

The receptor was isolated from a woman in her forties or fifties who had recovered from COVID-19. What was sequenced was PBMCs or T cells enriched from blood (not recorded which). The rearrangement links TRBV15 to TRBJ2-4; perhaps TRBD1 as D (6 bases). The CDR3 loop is CATSRHIQGQVNIQYF. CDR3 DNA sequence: TGTGCCACCAGCAGGCATATCCAGGGGCAGGTAAACATTCAGTACTTC.